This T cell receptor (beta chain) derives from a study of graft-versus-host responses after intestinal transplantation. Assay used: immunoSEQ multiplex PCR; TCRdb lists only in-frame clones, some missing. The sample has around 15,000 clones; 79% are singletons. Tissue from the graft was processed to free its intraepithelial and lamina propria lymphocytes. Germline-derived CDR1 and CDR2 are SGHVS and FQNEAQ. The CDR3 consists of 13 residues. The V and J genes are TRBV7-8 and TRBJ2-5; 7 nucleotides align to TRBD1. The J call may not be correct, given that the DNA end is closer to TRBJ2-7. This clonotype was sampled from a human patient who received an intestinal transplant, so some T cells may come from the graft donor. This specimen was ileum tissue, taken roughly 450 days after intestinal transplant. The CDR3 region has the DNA TGTGCCAGCAGCTTAGCGACAGGGAGCGAGCAGTACTTC. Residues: CASSLATGSEQYF.